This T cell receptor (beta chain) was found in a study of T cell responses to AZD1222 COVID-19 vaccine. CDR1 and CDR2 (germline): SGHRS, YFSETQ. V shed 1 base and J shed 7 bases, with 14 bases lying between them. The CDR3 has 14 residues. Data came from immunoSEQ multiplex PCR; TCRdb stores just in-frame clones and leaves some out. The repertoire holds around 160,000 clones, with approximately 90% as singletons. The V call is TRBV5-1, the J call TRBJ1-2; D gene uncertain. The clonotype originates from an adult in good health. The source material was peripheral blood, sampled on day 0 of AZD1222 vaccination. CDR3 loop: CASSLSDGLGGYTF. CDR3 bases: TGCGCCAGCAGCTTGAGCGACGGCTTAGGTGGCTACACCTTC.